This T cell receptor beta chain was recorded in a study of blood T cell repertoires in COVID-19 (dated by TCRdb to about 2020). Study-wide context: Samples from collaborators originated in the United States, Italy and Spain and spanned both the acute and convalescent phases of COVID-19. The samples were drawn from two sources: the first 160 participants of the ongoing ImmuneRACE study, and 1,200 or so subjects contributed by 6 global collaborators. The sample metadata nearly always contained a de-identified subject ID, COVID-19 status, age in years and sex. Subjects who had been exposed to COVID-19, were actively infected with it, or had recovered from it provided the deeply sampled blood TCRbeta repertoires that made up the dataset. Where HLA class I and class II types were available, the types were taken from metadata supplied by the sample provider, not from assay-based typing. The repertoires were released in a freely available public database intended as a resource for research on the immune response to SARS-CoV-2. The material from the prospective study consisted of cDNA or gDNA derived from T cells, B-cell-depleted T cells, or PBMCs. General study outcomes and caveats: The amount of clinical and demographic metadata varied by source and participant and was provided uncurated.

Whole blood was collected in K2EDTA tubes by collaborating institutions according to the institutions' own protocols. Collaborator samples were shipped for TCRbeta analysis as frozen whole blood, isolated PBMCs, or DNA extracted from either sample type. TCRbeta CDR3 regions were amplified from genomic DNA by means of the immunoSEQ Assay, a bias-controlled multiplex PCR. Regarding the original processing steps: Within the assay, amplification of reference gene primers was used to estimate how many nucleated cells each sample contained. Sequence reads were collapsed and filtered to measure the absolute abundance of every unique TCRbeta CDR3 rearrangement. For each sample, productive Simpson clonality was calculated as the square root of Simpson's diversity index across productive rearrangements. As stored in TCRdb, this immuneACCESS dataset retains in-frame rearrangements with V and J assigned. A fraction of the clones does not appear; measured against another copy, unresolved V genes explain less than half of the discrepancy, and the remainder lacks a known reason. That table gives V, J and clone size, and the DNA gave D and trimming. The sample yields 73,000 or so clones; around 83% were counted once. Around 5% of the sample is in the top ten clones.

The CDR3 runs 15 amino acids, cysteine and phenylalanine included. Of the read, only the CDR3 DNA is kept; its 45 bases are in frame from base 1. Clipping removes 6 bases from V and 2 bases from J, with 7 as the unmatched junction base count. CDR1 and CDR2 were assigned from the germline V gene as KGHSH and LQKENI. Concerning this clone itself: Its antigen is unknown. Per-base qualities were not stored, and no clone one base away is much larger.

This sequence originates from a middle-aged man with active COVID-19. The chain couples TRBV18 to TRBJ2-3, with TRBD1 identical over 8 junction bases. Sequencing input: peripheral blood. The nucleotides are TGTGCCAGCTCTTTCGTCAGGGGGCTCACAGATACGCAGTATTTT. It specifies CASSFVRGLTDTQYF. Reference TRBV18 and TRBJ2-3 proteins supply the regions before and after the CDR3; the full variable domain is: NAGVMQNPRHLVRRRGQEARLRCSPMKGHSHVYWYRQLPEEGLKFMVYLQKENIIDESGMPKERFSAEFPKEGPSILRIQQVVRGDSAAYFCASSFVRGLTDTQYFGPGTRLTVL.